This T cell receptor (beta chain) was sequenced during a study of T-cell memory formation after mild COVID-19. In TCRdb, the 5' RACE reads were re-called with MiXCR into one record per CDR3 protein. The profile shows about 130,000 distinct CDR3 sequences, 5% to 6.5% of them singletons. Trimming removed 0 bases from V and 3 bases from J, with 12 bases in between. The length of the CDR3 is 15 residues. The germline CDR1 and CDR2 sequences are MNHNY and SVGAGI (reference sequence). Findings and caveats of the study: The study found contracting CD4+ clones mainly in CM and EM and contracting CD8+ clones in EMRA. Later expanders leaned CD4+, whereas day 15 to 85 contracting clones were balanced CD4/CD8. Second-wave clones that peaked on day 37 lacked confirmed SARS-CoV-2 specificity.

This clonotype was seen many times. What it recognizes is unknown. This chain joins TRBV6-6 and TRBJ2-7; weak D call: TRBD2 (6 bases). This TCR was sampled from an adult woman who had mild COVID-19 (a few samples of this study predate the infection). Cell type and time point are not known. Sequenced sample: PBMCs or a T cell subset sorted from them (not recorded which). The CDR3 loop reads CASSYSLGTGYEQYF. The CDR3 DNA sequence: TGTGCCAGCAGTTACTCTCTAGGGACTGGCTACGAGCAGTACTTC.